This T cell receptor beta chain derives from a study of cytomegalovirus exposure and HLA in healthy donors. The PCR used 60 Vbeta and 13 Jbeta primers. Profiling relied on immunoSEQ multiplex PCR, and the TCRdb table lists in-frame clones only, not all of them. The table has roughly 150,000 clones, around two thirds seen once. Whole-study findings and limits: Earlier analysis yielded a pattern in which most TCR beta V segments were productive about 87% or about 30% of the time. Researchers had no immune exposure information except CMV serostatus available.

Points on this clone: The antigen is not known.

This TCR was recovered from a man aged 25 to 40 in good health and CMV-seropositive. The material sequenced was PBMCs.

The CDR3 DNA is TGTGCCACCCTGAGGGGACAGGGGCAAGACGAGCAGTACTTC. Protein: CATLRGQGQDEQYF. This chain connects TRBV10-3 to TRBJ2-7, with 10 bases matching TRBD1. Germline CDR1 is ENHRY and CDR2 is SYGVKD. The CDR3 spans 14 residues. J lost 5 bases, V lost 10 bases, and 11 bases had no gene match.